This T cell receptor beta chain was recorded in a study of T cells in Graves' hyperthyroidism and ophthalmopathy. General study points: Also found in blood were most expanded thyroid clonotypes above 0.001.

This clonotype was detected many times. Antigen: not known. RNA transcripts gave rise to amplified TCR beta CDR3 regions. HTBI primers were the set used in a first-round RT-PCR of the TCR CDR3. TCRdb redid the calling of the multiplex PCR reads with MiXCR, one entry per CDR3 protein. The sample holds around 300,000 distinct CDR3 sequences, about an eighth seen once. Hyperthyroidism had been newly diagnosed in patients aged 18 to 65, and its duration was under 2 months. The study collected blood at first hyperthyroidism diagnosis, before any ophthalmopathy symptoms arose. The clonotype comes from a woman aged 25 to 45 with Graves' hyperthyroidism that later progressed to Graves' ophthalmopathy. Sequenced material: blood.

CDR3 coding DNA: TGTGCCAGCAGCCCGTTACTCTCCTACGAGCAGTACTTC. Residues: CASSPLLSYEQYF. This sequence joins TRBV13 and TRBJ2-7; D unclear. CDR1 is PRHDT and CDR2 is FYEKMQ in the germline V gene (reference sequence). The germline V and J ends were trimmed by 5 bases and 0 bases, with 8 bases remaining between them. This CDR3 has 13 residues.